The 8 T cell receptor beta chains in this list originate from one sample, sequenced in a study of shared clonotypes between healthy human individuals. This table comes from immunoSEQ multiplex PCR, and its TCRdb copy is limited to in-frame clones, with some not included. The sample has about 710,000 clones, about two thirds seen once. Input material: memory CD4+ T cells sorted from blood. Subset meaning: CD45RA-negative fraction. The receptors come from a woman in her thirties in good health.

J is TRBJ1-2 and V is TRBV13, with 7 nucleotides matching TRBD1. The CDR3 is 12 amino acids. V was clipped by 6 bases and J by 8 bases; unmatched bases: 6. Germline V gene sequence: CDR1 PRHDT, CDR2 FYEKMQ (reference sequence). The CDR3, as DNA: TGTGCCAGCAGGACAGGGCCCCTCGGCTACACCTTC. Its protein is CASRTGPLGYTF.

This clone appeared a single time. The CDR3 nucleotides are TGTGCCAGCAGCTTTTCCCTAGCGGGACGGGGGGAGCTGTTTTTT. It encodes CASSFSLAGRGELFF. The V and J genes are TRBV13 and TRBJ2-2; 9 nucleotides align to TRBD2. The germline gives CDR1 PRHDT, CDR2 FYEKMQ (reference sequence). The junction had 7 bases not matched to a gene; V was cut back by 3 bases and J by 8 bases. The CDR3 has 15 amino acids. The whole variable domain, remainder taken from reference TRBV13 and TRBJ2-2, is AAGVIQSPRHLIKEKRETATLKCYPIPRHDTVYWYQQGPGQDPQFLISFYEKMQSDKGSIPDRFSAQQFSDYHSELNMSSLELGDSALYFCASSFSLAGRGELFFGEGSRLTVL.

This chain uses TRBV5-1 with TRBJ1-4, with D possibly TRBD1 on 5 matching bases. The ends were cut back, 3 bases at V and 7 bases at J, with 13 bases in the middle. Germline V CDR1 and CDR2: SGHRS, YFSETQ. CDR3 length: 14 amino acids. CDR3 in DNA: TGCGCCAGCAGCTCGGGCAGGGTGGGTGAAAAACTGTTTTTT. Protein product: CASSSGRVGEKLFF.

For this clone: An end of the junction does not agree with germline; a read error may underlie this. This sequence joins TRBV18 and TRBJ2-3, with 10 bases lining up with TRBD2. The germline gives CDR1 KGHSH, CDR2 LQKENI. The CDR3 is 15 amino acids. The CDR3 sequence: CASSPPSGGTDMQYF. The CDR3 DNA sequence: TGTGCCAGCTCACCTCCTAGCGGGGGAACAGATATGCAGTATTTT.

The CDR3 loop reads CASSPLSGSTGEQFF. Written as DNA, the CDR3 is TGTGCCAGCAGTCCCCTTAGCGGGAGTACCGGTGAGCAGTTCTTC. This chain joins TRBV6-1 and TRBJ2-1; 9 positions agree with TRBD2. Germline trimming cut 5 bases from V and 9 bases from J; bases unmatched to any gene: 11. The CDR3 length is 15 residues. The germline CDR1 and CDR2 sequences are MNHNS and SASEGT.

J is TRBJ2-5 and V is TRBV15, with D unresolved. The V end lost 1 base, the J end lost 1 base, and 4 bases lay between the germline ends. The CDR3 has 13 amino acids. Looked up from germline, CDR1 is LNHNV and CDR2 is YYDKDF (reference sequence). This CDR3 reads CATSRGRQETQYF. Written as DNA, the CDR3 is TGTGCCACCAGCAGAGGTCGCCAAGAGACCCAGTACTTC.

The gene calls are TRBV28 and TRBJ2-1; a weak D match, TRBD2 (6 bases). Germline V gene lookup returns CDR1 MDHEN and CDR2 SYDVKM. This CDR3 is 14 amino acids long. Between the trimmed V and J ends, which lost 8 bases and 7 bases, there was a span of 18 bases. DNA for the CDR3: TGTGCCAGCGGGCAGCGGGCCCTAGGGAATGAGCAGTTCTTC. Translated: CASGQRALGNEQFF.

The V and J genes are TRBV7-2 and TRBJ2-1, with TRBD1 matching over 8 bases. The germline gives CDR1 SGHTA, CDR2 FQGNSA. The CDR3 runs to 17 residues. J lost 3 bases, V lost 5 bases, and 12 bases had no gene match. CDR3 in DNA: TGTGCCAGCAGCCCCAATCCGACAGGGGTAAGCTACAATGAGCAGTTCTTC. As protein: CASSPNPTGVSYNEQFF.